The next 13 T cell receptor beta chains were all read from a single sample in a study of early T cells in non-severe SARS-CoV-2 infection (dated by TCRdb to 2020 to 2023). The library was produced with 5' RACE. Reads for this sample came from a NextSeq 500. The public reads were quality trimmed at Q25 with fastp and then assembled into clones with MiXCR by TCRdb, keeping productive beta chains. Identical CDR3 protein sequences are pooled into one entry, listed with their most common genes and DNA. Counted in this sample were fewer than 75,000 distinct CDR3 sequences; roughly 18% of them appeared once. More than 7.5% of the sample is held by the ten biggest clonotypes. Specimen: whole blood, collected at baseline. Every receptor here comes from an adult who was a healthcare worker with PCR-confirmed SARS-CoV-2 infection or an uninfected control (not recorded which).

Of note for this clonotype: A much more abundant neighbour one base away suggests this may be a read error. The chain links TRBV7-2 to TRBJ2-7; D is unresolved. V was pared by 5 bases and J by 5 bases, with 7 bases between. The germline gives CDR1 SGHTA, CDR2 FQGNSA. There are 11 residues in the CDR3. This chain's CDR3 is CASSQYNEQYF. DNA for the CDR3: TGTGCCAGCAGCCAATACAACGAGCAGTACTTC. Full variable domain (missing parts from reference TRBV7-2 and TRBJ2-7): GAGVSQSPSNKVTEKGKDVELRCDPISGHTALYWYRQSLGQGLEFLIYFQGNSAPDKSGLPSDRFSAERTGGSVSTLTIQRTQQEDSAVYLCASSQYNEQYFGPGTRLTVT.

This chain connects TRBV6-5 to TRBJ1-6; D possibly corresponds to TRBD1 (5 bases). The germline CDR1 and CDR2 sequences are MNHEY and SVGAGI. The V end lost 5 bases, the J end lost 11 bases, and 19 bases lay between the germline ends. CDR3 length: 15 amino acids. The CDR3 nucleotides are TGTGCCAGCAGTAACCGGGACCCCGGCGGGGCACCCCTCCACTTT. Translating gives CASSNRDPGGAPLHF.

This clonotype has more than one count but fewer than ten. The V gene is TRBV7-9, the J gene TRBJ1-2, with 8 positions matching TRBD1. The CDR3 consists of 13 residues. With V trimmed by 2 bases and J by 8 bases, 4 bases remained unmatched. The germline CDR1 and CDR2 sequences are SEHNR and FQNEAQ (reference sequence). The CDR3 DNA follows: TGTGCCAGCAGCTTACAGGGGGCGCGCGGCTACACCTTC. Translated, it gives CASSLQGARGYTF.

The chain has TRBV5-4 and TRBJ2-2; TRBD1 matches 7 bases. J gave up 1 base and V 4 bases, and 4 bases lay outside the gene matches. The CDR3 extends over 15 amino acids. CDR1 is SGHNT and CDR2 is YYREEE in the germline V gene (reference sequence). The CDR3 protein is CASSKGQENTGELFF. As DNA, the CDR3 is TGTGCCAGCAGCAAAGGACAGGAGAACACCGGGGAGCTGTTTTTT.

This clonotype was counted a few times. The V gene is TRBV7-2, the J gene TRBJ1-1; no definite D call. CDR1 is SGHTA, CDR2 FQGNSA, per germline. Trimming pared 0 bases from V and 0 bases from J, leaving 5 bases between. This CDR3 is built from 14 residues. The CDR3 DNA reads TGTGCCAGCAGCTTAGCGCCGCTGAACACTGAAGCTTTCTTT. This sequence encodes CASSLAPLNTEAFF.

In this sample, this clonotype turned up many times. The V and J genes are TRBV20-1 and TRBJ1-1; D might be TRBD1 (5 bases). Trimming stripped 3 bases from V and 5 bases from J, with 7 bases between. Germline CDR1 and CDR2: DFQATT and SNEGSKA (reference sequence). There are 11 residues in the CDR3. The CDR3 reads CSASRATEAFF. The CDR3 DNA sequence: TGCAGTGCTAGCAGGGCGACTGAAGCTTTCTTT.

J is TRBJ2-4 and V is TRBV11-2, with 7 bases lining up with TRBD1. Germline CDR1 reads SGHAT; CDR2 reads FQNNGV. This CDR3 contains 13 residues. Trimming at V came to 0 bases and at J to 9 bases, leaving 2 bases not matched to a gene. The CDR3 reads CASSLDPGGIQYF. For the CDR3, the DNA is TGTGCCAGCAGCTTAGATCCAGGGGGCATTCAGTACTTC. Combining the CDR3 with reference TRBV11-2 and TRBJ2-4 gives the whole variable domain EAGVAQSPRYKIIEKRQSVAFWCNPISGHATLYWYQQILGQGPKLLIQFQNNGVVDDSQLPKDRFSAERLKGVDSTLKIQPAKLEDSAVYLCASSLDPGGIQYFGAGTRLSVL.

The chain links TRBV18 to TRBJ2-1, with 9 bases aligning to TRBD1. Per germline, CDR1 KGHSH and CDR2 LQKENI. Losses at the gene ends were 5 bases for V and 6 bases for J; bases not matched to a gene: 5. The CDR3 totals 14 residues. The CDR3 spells CASSKQGASNEQFF. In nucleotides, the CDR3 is TGTGCCAGCTCAAAACAGGGGGCGAGCAATGAGCAGTTCTTC.

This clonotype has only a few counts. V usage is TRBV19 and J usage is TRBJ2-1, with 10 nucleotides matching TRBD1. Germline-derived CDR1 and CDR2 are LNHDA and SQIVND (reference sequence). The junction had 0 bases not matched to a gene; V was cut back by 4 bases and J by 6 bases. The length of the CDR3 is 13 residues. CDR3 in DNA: TGTGCCAGTAGTAGGACAGGGGGCAATGAGCAGTTCTTC. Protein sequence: CASSRTGGNEQFF.

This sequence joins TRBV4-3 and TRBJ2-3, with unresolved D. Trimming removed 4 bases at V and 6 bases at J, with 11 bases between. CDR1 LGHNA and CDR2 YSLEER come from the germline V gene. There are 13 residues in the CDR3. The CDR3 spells CASSRQKGDTQYF. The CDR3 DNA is TGCGCCAGCAGCCGACAAAAAGGGGATACGCAGTATTTT.

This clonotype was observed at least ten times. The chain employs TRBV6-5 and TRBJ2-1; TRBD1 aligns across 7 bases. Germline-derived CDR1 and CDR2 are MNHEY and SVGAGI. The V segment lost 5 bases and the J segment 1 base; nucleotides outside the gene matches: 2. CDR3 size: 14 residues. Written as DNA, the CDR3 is TGTGCCAGCAGTCACAGGGGTTCCTACAATGAGCAGTTCTTC. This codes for CASSHRGSYNEQFF.

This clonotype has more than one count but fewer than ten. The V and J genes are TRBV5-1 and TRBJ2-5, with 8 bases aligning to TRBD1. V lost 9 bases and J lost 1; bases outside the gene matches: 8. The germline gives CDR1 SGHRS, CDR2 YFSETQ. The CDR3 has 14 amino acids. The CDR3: CANGTQGGQETQYF. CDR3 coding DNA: TGCGCCAACGGTACACAGGGGGGCCAAGAGACCCAGTACTTC.

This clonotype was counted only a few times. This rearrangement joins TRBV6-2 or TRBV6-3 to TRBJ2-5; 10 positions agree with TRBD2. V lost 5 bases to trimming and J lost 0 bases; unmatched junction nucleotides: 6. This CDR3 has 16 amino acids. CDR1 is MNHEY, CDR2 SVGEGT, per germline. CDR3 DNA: TGTGCCAGCAGTCTTCGACTAGCGGGCAACCAAGAGACCCAGTACTTC. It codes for CASSLRLAGNQETQYF.